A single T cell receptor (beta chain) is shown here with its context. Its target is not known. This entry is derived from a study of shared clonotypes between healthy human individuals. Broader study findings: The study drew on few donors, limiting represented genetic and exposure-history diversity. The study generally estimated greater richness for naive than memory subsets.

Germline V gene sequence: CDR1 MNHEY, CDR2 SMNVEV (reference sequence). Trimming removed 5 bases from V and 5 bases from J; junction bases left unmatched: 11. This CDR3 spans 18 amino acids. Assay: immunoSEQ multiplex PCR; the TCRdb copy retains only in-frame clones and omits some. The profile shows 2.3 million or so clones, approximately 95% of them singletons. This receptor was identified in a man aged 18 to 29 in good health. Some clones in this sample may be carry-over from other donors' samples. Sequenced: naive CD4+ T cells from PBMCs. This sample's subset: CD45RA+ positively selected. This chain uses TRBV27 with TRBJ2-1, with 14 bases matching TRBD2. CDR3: CASSPPRTSGRSDNEQFF. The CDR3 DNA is TGTGCCAGCAGTCCTCCTCGGACTAGCGGGAGGAGCGACAATGAGCAGTTCTTC.